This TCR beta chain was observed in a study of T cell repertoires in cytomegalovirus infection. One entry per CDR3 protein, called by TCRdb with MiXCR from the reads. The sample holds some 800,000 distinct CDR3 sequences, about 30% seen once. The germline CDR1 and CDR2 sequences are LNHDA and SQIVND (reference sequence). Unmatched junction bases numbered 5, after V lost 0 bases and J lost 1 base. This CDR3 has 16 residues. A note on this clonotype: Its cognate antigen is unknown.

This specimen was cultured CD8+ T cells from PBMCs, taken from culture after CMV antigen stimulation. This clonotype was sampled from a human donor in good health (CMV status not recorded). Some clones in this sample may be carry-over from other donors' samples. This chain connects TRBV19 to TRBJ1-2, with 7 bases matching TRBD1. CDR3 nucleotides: TGTGCCAGTAGTATAGATGACCAGGGGGTTAACTATGGCTACACCTTC. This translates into CASSIDDQGVNYGYTF.